The T cell receptor beta chain under discussion was sequenced for a study of blood T cell repertoires in COVID-19. Trimming took 1 base from V and 4 from J, leaving 11 bases between them. The germline V gene has CDR1 LGHDT and CDR2 YNNKEL (reference sequence). The CDR3 has 15 amino acids. The protocol was immunoSEQ multiplex PCR, while the TCRdb copy is restricted to in-frame clones and leaves out a portion. Of 150,000 to 200,000 clones detected, about four fifths appear once; the ten largest clones hold approximately 8.1%. The origin of this receptor is a woman between 55 and 75 years old with COVID-19, enrolled during active disease. Input material: peripheral blood. The chain is built from TRBV3-1 (or the pseudogene TRBV3-2) and TRBJ1-3, with no clear D. Written as DNA, the CDR3 is TGTGCCAGCAGCCAAGGACCAATGGAGGGAAACACCATATATTTT. Its protein product is CASSQGPMEGNTIYF.